This T cell receptor beta chain is from a study of blood T cell repertoires in COVID-19. TCRdb's copy holds only in-frame clones and misses some; the assay was immunoSEQ multiplex PCR. The repertoire consists of fewer than 200,000 clones, with approximately 90% occurring once and the leading ten covering about 3.9%. This CDR3 comprises 15 residues. Germline-derived CDR1 and CDR2 are SGHNT and YYREEE (reference sequence). V gave up 2 bases and J gave up 2 bases; unmatched junction bases: 6. The sequenced material came from peripheral blood. The sequence derives from a woman aged 55-69 years who had recovered from COVID-19. The V and J genes are TRBV5-4 and TRBJ1-1; 7 bases map to TRBD1. Written as DNA, the CDR3 is TGTGCCAGCAGCTTTACAGGGGCGGGCAACACTGAAGCTTTCTTT. It specifies CASSFTGAGNTEAFF. The complete variable domain, with remaining parts taken from reference TRBV5-4 and TRBJ1-1, reads ETGVTQSPTHLIKTRGQQVTLRCSSQSGHNTVSWYQQALGQGPQFIFQYYREEENGRGNFPPRFSGLQFPNYSSELNVNALELDDSALYLCASSFTGAGNTEAFFGQGTRLTVV.